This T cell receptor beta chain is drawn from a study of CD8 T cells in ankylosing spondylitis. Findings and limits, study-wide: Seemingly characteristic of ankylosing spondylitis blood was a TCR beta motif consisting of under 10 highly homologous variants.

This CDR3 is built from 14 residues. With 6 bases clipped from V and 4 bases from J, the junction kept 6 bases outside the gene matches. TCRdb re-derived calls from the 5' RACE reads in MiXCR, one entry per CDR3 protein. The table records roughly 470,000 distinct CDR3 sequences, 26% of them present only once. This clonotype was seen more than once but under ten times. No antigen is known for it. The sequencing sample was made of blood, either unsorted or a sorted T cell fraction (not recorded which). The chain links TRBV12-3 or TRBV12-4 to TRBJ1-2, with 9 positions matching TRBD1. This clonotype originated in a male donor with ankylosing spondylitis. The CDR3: CASRGTGLSYGYTF. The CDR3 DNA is TGTGCCAGCAGGGGGACAGGGTTAAGCTATGGCTACACCTTC.